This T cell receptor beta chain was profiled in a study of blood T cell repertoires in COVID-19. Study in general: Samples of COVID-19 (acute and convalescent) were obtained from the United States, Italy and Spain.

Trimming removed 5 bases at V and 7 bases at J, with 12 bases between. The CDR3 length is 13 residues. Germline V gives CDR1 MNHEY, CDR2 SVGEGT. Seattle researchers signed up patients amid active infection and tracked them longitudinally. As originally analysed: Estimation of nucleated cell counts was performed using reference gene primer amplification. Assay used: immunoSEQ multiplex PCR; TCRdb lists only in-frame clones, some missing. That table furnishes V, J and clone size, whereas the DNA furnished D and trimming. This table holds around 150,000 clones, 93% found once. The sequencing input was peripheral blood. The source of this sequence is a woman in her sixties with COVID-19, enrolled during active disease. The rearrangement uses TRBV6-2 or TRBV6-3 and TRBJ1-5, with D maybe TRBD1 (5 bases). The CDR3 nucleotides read TGTGCCAGCAGTATCGGGGGTGGGCAGCCCCAGCATTTT. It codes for CASSIGGGQPQHF.